The clone carrying this T cell receptor (beta chain) was observed a handful of times. This entry comes from a study of regulatory T cells in long-lasting Graves disease. The time point here: newly diagnosed GD, antithyroid drugs for less than 3 months. RNA from PBMCs was the source of the TCR library. Graves' disease diagnosis used American Thyroid Association guidelines. In this cohort, patients came from an endocrinology department located in Xi'an, China. Combining iRepertoire HTBI primers with Arm-PCR of CDR3 regions, the authors built TCR beta libraries. TCRdb reprocessed the multiplex PCR reads via MiXCR and lists one record per CDR3 protein. The top ten hold more than 8.5% of the sample, which has roughly 500,000 distinct CDR3 sequences, 13% seen once. The sample was also linked to a second study, of T cells in Graves' hyperthyroidism and ophthalmopathy. That work contributes: The majority of expanded thyroid clonotypes above 0.001 also appeared in blood.

Here the sequenced sample was peripheral blood mononuclear cells (PBMCs), taken at new diagnosis, from a patient treated with antithyroid drugs. The TCR was taken from a young man with Graves disease.

As DNA, the CDR3 is TGTGCCTGGAGTTTAGTAGGTGGGGCCAACGTCCTGACTTTC. This translates into CAWSLVGGANVLTF. The rearrangement joins TRBV30 to TRBJ2-6; D not resolved. Trimming stripped 2 bases from V and 3 bases from J, with 8 bases between. The CDR3 is 14 residues long. The germline V gene encodes CDR1 GTSNPN and CDR2 SVGIG (reference sequence). Drawing the rest from reference TRBV30 and TRBJ2-6, the complete variable domain is SQTIHQWPATLVQPVGSPLSLECTVEGTSNPNLYWYRQAAGRGLQLLFYSVGIGQISSEVPQNLSASRPQDRQFILSSKKLLLSDSGFYLCAWSLVGGANVLTFGAGSRLTVL.